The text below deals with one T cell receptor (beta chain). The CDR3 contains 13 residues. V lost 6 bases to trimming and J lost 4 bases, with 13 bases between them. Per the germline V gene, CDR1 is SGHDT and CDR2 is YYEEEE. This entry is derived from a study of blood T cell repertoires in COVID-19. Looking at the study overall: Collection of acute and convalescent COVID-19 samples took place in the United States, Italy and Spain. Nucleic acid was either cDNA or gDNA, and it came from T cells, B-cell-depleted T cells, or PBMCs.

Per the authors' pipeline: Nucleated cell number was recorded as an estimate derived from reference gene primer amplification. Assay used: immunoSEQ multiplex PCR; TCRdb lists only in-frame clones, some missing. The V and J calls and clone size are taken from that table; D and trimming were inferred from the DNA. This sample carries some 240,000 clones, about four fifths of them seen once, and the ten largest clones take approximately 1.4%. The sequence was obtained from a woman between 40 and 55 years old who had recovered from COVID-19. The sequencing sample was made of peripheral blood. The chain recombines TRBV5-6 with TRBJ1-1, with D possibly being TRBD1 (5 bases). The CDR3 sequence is CASTYQGGTEAFF. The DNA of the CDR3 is TGTGCCAGCACCTATCAGGGAGGCACTGAAGCTTTCTTT.